This TCR beta chain was recorded in a study of shared clonotypes between healthy human individuals. The naive CD8 population came from CD45RO-negative cells selected for CCR7, without terminally differentiated effector memory CD45RA+ cells. Study donors comprised healthy, HIV-negative adults devoid of recent acute infection or vaccination. Sequenced by immunoSEQ multiplex PCR; TCRdb stores in-frame clones only, minus some. The sample consists of some 600,000 clones, approximately 96% of them appearing once. Germline V gives CDR1 MNHEY, CDR2 SVGAGI. This CDR3 region has 13 residues. V lost 5 bases, J lost 3 bases, and 11 bases lay in between.

This rearrangement joins TRBV6-5 to TRBJ2-7; tentatively, D is TRBD1 (5 bases). Sequenced input: naive CD8+ T cells sorted from blood. The receptor's source is a woman in her twenties or thirties in good health. The CDR3 protein is CASSVTDYYEQYF. CDR3 in DNA: TGTGCCAGCAGTGTGACAGATTACTACGAGCAGTACTTC.